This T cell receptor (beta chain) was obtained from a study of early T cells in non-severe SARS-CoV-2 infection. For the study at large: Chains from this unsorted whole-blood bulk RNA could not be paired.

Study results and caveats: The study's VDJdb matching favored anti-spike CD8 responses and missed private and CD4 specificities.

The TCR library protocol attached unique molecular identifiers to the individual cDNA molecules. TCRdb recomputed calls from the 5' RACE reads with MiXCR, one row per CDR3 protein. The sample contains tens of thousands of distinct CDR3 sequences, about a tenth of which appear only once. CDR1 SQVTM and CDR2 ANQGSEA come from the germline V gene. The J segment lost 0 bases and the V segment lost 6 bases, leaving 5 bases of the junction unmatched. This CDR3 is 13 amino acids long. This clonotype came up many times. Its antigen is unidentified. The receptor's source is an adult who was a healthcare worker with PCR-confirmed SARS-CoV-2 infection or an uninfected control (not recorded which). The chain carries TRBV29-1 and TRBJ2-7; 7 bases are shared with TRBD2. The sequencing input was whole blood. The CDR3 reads CSVAGAPSYEQYF. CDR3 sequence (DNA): TGCAGCGTCGCGGGAGCGCCCTCCTACGAGCAGTACTTC.